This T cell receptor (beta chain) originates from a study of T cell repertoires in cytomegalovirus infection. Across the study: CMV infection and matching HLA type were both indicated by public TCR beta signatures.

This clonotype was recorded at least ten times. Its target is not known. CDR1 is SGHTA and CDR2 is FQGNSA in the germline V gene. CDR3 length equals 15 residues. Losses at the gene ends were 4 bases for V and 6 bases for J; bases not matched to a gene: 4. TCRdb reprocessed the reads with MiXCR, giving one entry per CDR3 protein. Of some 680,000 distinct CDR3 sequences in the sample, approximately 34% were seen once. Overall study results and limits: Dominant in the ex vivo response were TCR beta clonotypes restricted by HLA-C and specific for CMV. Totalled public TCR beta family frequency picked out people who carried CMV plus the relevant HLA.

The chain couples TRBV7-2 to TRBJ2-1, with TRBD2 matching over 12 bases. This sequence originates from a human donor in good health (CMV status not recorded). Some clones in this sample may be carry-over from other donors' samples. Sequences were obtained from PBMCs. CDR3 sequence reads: CASSSGTSGFNEQFF. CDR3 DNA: TGTGCCAGCAGCTCCGGGACTAGCGGGTTCAATGAGCAGTTCTTC.